This TCR beta chain was found in a study of early T cells in non-severe SARS-CoV-2 infection. Study results and limitations: The study's VDJdb matching favored anti-spike CD8 responses and missed private and CD4 specificities.

Trimming took 1 base from V and 7 from J, leaving 7 bases between them. CDR3 length: 13 amino acids. Germline assignment: CDR1 MNHEY and CDR2 SMNVEV (reference sequence). With respect to this clonotype: Its target is not known.

Separate cDNA molecules each had unique molecular identifiers attached to them. MiXCR, run by TCRdb on the 5' RACE reads, gives a single entry per CDR3 protein. The table includes approximately 84,000 distinct CDR3 sequences, about 15% detected once. V and J are TRBV27 and TRBJ1-4; D is ambiguous. The TCR comes from an adult who was a healthcare worker with PCR-confirmed SARS-CoV-2 infection or an uninfected control (not recorded which). The source material was whole blood. The CDR3 is CASSLWPSEKLFF. The CDR3 DNA reads as TGTGCCAGCAGTTTATGGCCAAGTGAAAAACTGTTTTTT.